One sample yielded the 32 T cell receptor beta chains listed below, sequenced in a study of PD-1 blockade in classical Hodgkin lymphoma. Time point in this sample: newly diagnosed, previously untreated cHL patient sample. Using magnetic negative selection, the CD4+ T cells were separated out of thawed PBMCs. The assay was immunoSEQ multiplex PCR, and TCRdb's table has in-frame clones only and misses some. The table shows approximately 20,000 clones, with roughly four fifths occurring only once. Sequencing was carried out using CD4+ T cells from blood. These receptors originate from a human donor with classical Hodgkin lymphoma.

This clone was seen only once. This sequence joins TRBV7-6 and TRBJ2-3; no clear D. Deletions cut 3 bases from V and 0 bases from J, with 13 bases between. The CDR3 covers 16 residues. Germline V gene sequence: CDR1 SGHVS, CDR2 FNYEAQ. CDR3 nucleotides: TGTGCCAGCAGCTTGAGTGGCGGAACTAGCACAGATACGCAGTATTTT. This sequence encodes CASSLSGGTSTDTQYF.

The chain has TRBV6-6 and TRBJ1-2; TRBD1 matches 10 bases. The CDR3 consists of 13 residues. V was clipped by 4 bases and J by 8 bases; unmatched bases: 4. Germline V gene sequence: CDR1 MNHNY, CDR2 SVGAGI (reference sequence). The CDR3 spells CASSSGTGVGYTF. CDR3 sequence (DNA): TGTGCCAGCAGTTCCGGGACAGGGGTCGGCTACACCTTC.

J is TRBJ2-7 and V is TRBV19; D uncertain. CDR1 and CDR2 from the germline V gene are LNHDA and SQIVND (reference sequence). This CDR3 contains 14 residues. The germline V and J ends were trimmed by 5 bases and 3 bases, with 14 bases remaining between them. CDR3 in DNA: TGTGCCAGTAGTGATTGGGGTAGACGCTACGAGCAGTACTTC. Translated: CASSDWGRRYEQYF. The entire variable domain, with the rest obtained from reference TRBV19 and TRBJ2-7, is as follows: DGGITQSPKYLFRKEGQNVTLSCEQNLNHDAMYWYRQDPGQGLRLIYYSQIVNDFQKGDIAEGYSVSREKKESFPLTVTSAQKNPTAFYLCASSDWGRRYEQYFGPGTRLTVT.

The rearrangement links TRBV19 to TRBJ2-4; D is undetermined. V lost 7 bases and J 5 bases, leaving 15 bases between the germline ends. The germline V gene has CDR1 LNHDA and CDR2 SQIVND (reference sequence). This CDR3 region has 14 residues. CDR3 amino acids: CASKGRDYQNIQYF. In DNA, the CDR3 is TGTGCCAGTAAAGGTAGAGATTACCAAAACATTCAGTACTTC.

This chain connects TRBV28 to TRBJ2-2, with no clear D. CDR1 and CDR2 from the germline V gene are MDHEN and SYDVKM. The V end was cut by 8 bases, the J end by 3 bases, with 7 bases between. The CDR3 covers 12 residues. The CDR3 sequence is CASGTYTGELFF. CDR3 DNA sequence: TGTGCCAGCGGAACTTACACCGGGGAGCTGTTTTTT.

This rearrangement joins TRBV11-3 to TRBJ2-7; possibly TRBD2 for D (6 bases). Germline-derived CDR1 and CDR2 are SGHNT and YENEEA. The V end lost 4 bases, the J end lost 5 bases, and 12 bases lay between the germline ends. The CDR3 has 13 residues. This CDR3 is CASSSGDSDEQYF. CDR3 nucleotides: TGTGCCAGCAGCTCGGGAGATTCGGACGAGCAGTACTTC.

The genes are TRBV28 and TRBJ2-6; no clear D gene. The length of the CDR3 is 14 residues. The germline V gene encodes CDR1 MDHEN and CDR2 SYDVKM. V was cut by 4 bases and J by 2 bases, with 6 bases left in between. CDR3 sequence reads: CASSSPPGANVLTF. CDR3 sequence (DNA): TGTGCCAGCAGTTCACCCCCTGGGGCCAACGTCCTGACTTTC.

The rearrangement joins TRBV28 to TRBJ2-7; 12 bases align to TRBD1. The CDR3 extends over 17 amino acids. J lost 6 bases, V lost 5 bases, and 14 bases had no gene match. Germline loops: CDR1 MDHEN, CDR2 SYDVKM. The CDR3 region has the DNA TGTGCCAGCAGTCTTAACTCCGGGACAGGGGGCGGAGGCGAGCAGTACTTC. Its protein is CASSLNSGTGGGGEQYF.

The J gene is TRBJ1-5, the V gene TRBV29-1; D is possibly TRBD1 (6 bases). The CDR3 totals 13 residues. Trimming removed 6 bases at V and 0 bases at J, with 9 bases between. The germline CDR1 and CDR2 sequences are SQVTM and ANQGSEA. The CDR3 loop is CSVEGGSNQPQHF. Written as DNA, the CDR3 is TGCAGCGTCGAGGGGGGTAGCAATCAGCCCCAGCATTTT. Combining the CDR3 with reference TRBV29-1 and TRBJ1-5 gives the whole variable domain SAVISQKPSRDICQRGTSLTIQCQVDSQVTMMFWYRQQPGQSLTLIATANQGSEATYESGFVIDKFPISRPNLTFSTLTVSNMSPEDSSIYLCSVEGGSNQPQHFGDGTRLSIL.

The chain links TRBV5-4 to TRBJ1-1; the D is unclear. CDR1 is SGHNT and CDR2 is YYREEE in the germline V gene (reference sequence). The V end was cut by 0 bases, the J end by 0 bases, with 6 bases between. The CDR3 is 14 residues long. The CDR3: CASSLGQVNTEAFF. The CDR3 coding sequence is TGTGCCAGCAGCTTGGGTCAGGTGAACACTGAAGCTTTCTTT.

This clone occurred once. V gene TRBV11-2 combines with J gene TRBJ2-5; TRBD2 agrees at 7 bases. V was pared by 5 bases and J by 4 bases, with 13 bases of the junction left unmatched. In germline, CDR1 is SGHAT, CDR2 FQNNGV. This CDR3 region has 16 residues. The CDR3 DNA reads TGTGCCAGCAGCCCAGCAAGGATGGCGGGAGCAGAGACCCAGTACTTC. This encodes CASSPARMAGAETQYF.

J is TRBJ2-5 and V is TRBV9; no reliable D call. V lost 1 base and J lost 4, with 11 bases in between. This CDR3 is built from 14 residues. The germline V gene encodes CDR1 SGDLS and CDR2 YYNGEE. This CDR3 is CASSVRDRRETQYF. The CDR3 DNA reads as TGTGCCAGCAGCGTACGCGACCGACGAGAGACCCAGTACTTC.

The CDR3 region is CASSPIISGNTEAFF. The CDR3 DNA is TGTGCCAGCTCACCAATTATCTCAGGGAACACTGAAGCTTTCTTT. J is TRBJ1-1 and V is TRBV18; D unresolved. Germline loops: CDR1 KGHSH, CDR2 LQKENI. The CDR3 runs 15 residues. The V and J ends lost 2 bases and 1 base respectively, with 11 bases between them. The entire variable domain, with the rest obtained from reference TRBV18 and TRBJ1-1, is as follows: NAGVMQNPRHLVRRRGQEARLRCSPMKGHSHVYWYRQLPEEGLKFMVYLQKENIIDESGMPKERFSAEFPKEGPSILRIQQVVRGDSAAYFCASSPIISGNTEAFFGQGTRLTVV.

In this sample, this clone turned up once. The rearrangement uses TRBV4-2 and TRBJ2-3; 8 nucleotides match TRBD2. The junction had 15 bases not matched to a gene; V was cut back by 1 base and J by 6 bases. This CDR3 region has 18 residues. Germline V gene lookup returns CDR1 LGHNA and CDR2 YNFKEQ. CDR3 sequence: CASSQVALGLGAGDTQYF. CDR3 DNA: TGTGCCAGCAGCCAAGTTGCCTTGGGACTAGGGGCGGGGGATACGCAGTATTTT.

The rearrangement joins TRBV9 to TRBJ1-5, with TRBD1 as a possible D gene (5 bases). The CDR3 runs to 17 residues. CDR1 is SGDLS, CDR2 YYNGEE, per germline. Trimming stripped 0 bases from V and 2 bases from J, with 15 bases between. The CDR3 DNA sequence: TGTGCCAGCAGCGTAGTGACAGAGGGCAAGGGCAATCAGCCCCAGCATTTT. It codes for CASSVVTEGKGNQPQHF. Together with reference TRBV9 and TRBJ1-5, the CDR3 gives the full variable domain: DSGVTQTPKHLITATGQRVTLRCSPRSGDLSVYWYQQSLDQGLQFLIQYYNGEERAKGNILERFSAQQFPDLHSELNLSSLELGDSALYFCASSVVTEGKGNQPQHFGDGTRLSIL.

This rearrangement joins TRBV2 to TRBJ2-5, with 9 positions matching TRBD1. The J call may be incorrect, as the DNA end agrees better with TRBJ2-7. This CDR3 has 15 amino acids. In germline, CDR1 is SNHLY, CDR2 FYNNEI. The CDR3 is CASSAQGQGVNEQYF. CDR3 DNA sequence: TGTGCCAGCAGTGCGCAGGGACAGGGCGTCAACGAGCAGTACTTC.

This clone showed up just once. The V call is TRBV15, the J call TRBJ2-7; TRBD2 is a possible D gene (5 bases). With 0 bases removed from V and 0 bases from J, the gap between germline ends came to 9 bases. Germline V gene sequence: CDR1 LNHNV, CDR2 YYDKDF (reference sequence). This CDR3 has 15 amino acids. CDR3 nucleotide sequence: TGTGCCACCAGCAGAGATAGGAGGAGCTCCTACGAGCAGTACTTC. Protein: CATSRDRRSSYEQYF.

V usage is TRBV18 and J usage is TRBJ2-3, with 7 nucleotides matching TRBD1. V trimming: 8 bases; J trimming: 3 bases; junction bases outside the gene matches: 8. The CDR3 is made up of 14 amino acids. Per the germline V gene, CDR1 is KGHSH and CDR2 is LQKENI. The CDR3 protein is CASRRDRETDTQYF. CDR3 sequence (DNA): TGTGCCAGCCGCCGGGACAGAGAGACAGATACGCAGTATTTT.

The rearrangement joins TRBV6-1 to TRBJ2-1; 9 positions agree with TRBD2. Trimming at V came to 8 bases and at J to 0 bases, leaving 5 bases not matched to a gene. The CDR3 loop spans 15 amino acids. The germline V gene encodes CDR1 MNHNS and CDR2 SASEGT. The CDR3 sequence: CASGAGGHSYNEQFF. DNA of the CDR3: TGTGCCAGCGGAGCGGGAGGACACTCCTACAATGAGCAGTTCTTC.

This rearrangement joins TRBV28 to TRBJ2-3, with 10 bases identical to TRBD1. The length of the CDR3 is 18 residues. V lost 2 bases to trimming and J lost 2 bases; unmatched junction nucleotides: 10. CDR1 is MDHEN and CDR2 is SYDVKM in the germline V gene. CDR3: CASSLPGQGIPNTDTQYF. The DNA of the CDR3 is TGTGCCAGCAGTTTACCGGGACAGGGGATCCCAAACACAGATACGCAGTATTTT.

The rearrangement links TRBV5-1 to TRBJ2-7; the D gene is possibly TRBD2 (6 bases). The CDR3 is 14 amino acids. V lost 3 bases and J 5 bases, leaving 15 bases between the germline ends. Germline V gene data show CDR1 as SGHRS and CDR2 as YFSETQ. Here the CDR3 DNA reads TGCGCCAGCAGCTCCGGACTAACGCCCCACGAGCAGTACTTC. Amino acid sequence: CASSSGLTPHEQYF. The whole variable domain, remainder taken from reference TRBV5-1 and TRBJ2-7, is KAGVTQTPRYLIKTRGQQVTLSCSPISGHRSVSWYQQTPGQGLQFLFEYFSETQRNKGNFPGRFSGRQFSNSRSEMNVSTLELGDSALYLCASSSGLTPHEQYFGPGTRLTVT.

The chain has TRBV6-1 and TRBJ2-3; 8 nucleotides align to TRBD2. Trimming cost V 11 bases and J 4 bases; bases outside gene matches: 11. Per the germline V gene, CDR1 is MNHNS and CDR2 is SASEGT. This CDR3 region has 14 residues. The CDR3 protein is CASRTSGRSDTQYF. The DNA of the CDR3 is TGTGCCTCCCGAACCAGCGGGAGATCAGATACGCAGTATTTT.

The CDR3 loop reads CASSQGLAGIPSYNEQFF. In DNA, the CDR3 is TGCGCCAGCAGCCAAGGACTAGCGGGAATCCCCTCCTACAATGAGCAGTTCTTC. The V gene is TRBV4-1, the J gene TRBJ2-1; 11 bases agree with TRBD2. Germline CDR1 reads MGHRA; CDR2 reads YSYEKL. The CDR3 totals 18 residues. The trim removed 1 base at V and 0 bases at J, leaving 5 bases unmatched.

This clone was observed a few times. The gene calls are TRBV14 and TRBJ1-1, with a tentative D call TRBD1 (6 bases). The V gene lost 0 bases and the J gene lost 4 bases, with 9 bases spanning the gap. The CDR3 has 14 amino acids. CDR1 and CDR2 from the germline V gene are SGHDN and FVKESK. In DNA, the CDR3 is TGTGCCAGCAGCCAAGACCTACAGGGCACTGAAGCTTTCTTT. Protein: CASSQDLQGTEAFF. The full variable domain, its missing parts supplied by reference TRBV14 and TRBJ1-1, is EAGVTQFPSHSVIEKGQTVTLRCDPISGHDNLYWYRRVMGKEIKFLLHFVKESKQDESGMPNNRFLAERTGGTYSTLKVQPAELEDSGVYFCASSQDLQGTEAFFGQGTRLTVV.

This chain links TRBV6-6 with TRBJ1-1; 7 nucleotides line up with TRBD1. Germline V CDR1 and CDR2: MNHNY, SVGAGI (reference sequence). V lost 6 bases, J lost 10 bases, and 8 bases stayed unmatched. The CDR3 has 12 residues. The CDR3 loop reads CASREGASRAFF. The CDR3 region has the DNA TGTGCCAGCAGGGAGGGGGCTTCGCGAGCTTTCTTT.

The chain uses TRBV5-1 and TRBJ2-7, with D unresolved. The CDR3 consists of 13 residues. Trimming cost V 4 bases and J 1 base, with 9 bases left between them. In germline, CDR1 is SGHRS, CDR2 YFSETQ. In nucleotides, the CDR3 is TGCGCCAGCAGCGGGTGGGTGTCCTACGAGCAGTACTTC. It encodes CASSGWVSYEQYF. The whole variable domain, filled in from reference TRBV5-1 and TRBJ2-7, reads KAGVTQTPRYLIKTRGQQVTLSCSPISGHRSVSWYQQTPGQGLQFLFEYFSETQRNKGNFPGRFSGRQFSNSRSEMNVSTLELGDSALYLCASSGWVSYEQYFGPGTRLTVT.

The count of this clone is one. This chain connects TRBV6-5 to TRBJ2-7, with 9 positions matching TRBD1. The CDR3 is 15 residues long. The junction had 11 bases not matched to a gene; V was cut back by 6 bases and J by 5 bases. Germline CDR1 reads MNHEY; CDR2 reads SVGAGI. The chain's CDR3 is CASRGGTGTRNEQYF. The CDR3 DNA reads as TGTGCCAGCAGGGGGGGGACAGGGACTCGGAACGAGCAGTACTTC.

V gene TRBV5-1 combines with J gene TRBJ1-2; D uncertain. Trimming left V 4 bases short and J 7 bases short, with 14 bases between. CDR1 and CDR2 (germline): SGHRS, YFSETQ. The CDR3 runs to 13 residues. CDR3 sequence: CASSGTGVFGYTF. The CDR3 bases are TGCGCCAGCAGCGGTACCGGGGTATTTGGCTACACCTTC.

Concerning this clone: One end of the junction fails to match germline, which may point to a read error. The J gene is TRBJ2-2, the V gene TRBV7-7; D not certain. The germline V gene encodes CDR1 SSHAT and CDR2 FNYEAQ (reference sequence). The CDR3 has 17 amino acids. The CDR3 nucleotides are TGTGCTAGCAGCTTAGAAAGGATCCAGAACACTAACGGGGAGCTGTTTTTT. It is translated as CASSLERIQNTNGELFF.

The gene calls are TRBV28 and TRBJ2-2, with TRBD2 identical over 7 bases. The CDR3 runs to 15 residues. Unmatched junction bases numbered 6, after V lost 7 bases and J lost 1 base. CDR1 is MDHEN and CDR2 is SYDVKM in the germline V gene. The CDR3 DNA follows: TGTGCCAGCATACAGTCGGGGGGGAACACCGGGGAGCTGTTTTTT. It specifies CASIQSGGNTGELFF.

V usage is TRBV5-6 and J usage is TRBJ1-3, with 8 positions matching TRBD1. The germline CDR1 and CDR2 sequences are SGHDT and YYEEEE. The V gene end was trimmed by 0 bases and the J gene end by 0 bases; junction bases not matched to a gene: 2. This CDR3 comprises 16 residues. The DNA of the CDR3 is TGTGCCAGCAGCTTGGTGGACAGGGACTCTGGAAACACCATATATTTT. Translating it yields CASSLVDRDSGNTIYF.

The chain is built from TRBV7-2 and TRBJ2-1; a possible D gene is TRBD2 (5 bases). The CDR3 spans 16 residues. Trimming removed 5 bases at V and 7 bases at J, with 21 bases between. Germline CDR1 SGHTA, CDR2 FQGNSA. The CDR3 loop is CASSPPHGLPENEQFF. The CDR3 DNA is TGTGCCAGCAGCCCGCCTCACGGACTCCCGGAGAATGAGCAGTTCTTC.